The entry that follows covers one TCR beta chain sequence. Its antigen is still unknown. The same CDR3 is also encoded by other DNA sequences in this sample. Measured with immunoSEQ multiplex PCR; TCRdb has only the in-frame clones, and not every one. The table lists some 120,000 clones, roughly nine tenths of them singletons. Germline V gene data show CDR1 as KGHSH and CDR2 as LQKENI. V shed 3 bases and J shed 3 bases, with 15 bases lying between them. The CDR3 has 15 residues. The record originates from a study of T cell responses to AZD1222 COVID-19 vaccine. Study findings and constraints: Close to half of all spike-specific TCRs reportedly target regions of the variants that are unmutated. Donors, mostly white British, included more females; clonal diversity was possibly underestimated.

The sequencing here drew on peripheral blood, taken 28 days after the second AZD1222 dose. The sequence was obtained from an adult who received the AZD1222 COVID-19 vaccine. The gene calls are TRBV18 and TRBJ2-7; maybe TRBD1 (6 bases). CDR3 nucleotides: TGTGCCAGCTCACCGGACAGTAGCGTTCTCTACGAGCAGTACTTC. Its translation is CASSPDSSVLYEQYF.